Listed here are 6 T cell receptor beta chains from one sample, sequenced in a study of T cell changes during pregnancy in multiple sclerosis. Measured with immunoSEQ multiplex PCR; TCRdb has only the in-frame clones, and not every one. The sample holds about 54,000 clones; more than 85% are singletons and the top ten take 1.2%. Material: peripheral blood, obtained after pregnancy. The receptor source for this set is a female donor in good health, enrolled as a control in a pregnancy study.

CDR3 region: CAILSDRAPDSDEQYF. CDR3 in DNA: TGTGCCATCTTGTCCGACAGGGCCCCAGATTCGGACGAGCAGTACTTC. The V gene is TRBV10-3, the J gene TRBJ2-7; the match to TRBD1 covers 7 bases. Germline V gene data show CDR1 as ENHRY and CDR2 as SYGVKD. The CDR3 runs 16 residues. V gave up 8 bases and J gave up 5 bases; unmatched junction bases: 18.

The chain employs TRBV7-9 and TRBJ2-1; 8 positions agree with TRBD2. Germline CDR1 reads SEHNR; CDR2 reads FQNEAQ (reference sequence). After removal of 1 base from V and 5 bases from J, the junction contained 16 bases not matched to a gene. This CDR3 is built from 19 residues. The CDR3 sequence is CASSLGIRMTAGGDNEQFF. The DNA of the CDR3 is TGTGCCAGCAGCTTAGGAATCCGGATGACGGCGGGAGGCGACAATGAGCAGTTCTTC. Full variable domain (outside the CDR3, taken from reference TRBV7-9 and TRBJ2-1): DTGVSQNPRHKITKRGQNVTFRCDPISEHNRLYWYRQTLGQGPEFLTYFQNEAQLEKSRLLSDRFSAERPKGSFSTLEIQRTEQGDSAMYLCASSLGIRMTAGGDNEQFFGPGTRLTVL.

The chain links TRBV18 to TRBJ1-2; TRBD1 might be the D (5 bases). In germline, CDR1 is KGHSH, CDR2 LQKENI. CDR3 size: 15 residues. Trimming cost V 4 bases and J 11 bases, with 23 bases left between them. The CDR3 coding sequence is TGTGCCAGCTCACGCCTAGCAGGGACTTCCCCGGAATACACCTTC. Translation: CASSRLAGTSPEYTF.

The genes are TRBV5-1 and TRBJ2-1; 8 bases fit TRBD1. This CDR3 has 15 amino acids. With 0 bases clipped from V and 5 bases from J, the junction kept 4 bases outside the gene matches. The germline V gene encodes CDR1 SGHRS and CDR2 YFSETQ. DNA of the CDR3: TGCGCCAGCAGCTTGGGGGACAGGTCAAACAATGAGCAGTTCTTC. Its protein product is CASSLGDRSNNEQFF.

The chain couples TRBV6-1 to TRBJ2-3, with D possibly matching TRBD2 (6 bases). The germline CDR1 and CDR2 sequences are MNHNS and SASEGT. Trimming stripped 2 bases from V and 6 bases from J, with 15 bases between. CDR3 length equals 15 residues. The CDR3 DNA sequence: TGTGCCAGCAGTGAAATATGGGGGAGGTCGGATACGCAGTATTTT. Translating it yields CASSEIWGRSDTQYF.

The chain is built from TRBV19 and TRBJ1-4, with 9 bases aligning to TRBD1. The CDR3 is made up of 16 amino acids. Germline CDR1 LNHDA, CDR2 SQIVND (reference sequence). V dropped 4 bases and J dropped 7; count of bases not matched to a gene: 10. The CDR3 sequence: CASSTPRDRDGEKLFF. The CDR3 bases are TGTGCCAGTAGTACACCCCGGGACAGGGACGGTGAAAAACTGTTTTTT.